This passage covers 21 T cell receptor beta chains from one sample sequenced in a study of blood T cell repertoires in COVID-19 (TCRdb year 2020). Libraries were constructed by the immunoSEQ multiplex PCR assay. This is the immuneACCESS table as TCRdb keeps it, with only in-frame sequences that have V and J called. A part of the clones is gone; compared with another copy, unresolved V genes explain less than half, and the rest is unexplained. The sample table records roughly 170,000 clones; roughly four fifths of these occur just once. Together, the top ten hold more than 5.5% of the sample. Specimen: peripheral blood. The receptors originated from a human donor in a cohort sampled during active COVID-19.

This chain joins TRBV5-1 and TRBJ2-7; 7 bases match TRBD1. The V gene end was trimmed by 4 bases and the J gene end by 2 bases; junction bases not matched to a gene: 12. The length of the CDR3 is 16 residues. CDR1 and CDR2 (germline): SGHRS, YFSETQ. CDR3 in amino acids: CASSARGSAGTYEQYF. CDR3 in DNA: TGCGCCAGCAGCGCCAGGGGGAGCGCCGGTACCTACGAGCAGTACTTC.

Only a few counts were recorded for this clone. V is TRBV5-4 and J is TRBJ2-3; a possible D gene is TRBD1 (5 bases). Germline-derived CDR1 and CDR2 are SGHNT and YYREEE (reference sequence). V was trimmed by 0 bases and J by 2 bases, leaving 16 bases between them. The CDR3 has 17 residues. The CDR3 region has the DNA TGTGCCAGCAGCTTGGGAAAGGTGGGGCAGCTCACAGATACGCAGTATTTT. Translation gives CASSLGKVGQLTDTQYF.

This clone occurred once. The chain combines TRBV30 with TRBJ1-2, with unresolved D. CDR3 length: 11 residues. Per the germline V gene, CDR1 is GTSNPN and CDR2 is SVGIG (reference sequence). The CDR3 nucleotides read TGTGCTTGGGGTCTCAACTATGGCTACACCTTC. It yields the protein CAWGLNYGYTF.

The J gene is TRBJ1-1, the V gene TRBV9; 7 bases match TRBD1. V trimming: 3 bases; J trimming: 5 bases; junction bases outside the gene matches: 4. The V gene's germline CDR1 is SGDLS and CDR2 YYNGEE. The CDR3 totals 13 residues. The CDR3 loop is CASSGAGGTEAFF. The CDR3 DNA reads TGTGCCAGCAGCGGCGCAGGGGGAACTGAAGCTTTCTTT.

This clone was picked up a small number of times. V and J are TRBV3-1 (or the pseudogene TRBV3-2) and TRBJ2-7; D gene ambiguous. V was shortened by 1 base and J by 6 bases, with 7 bases between the two germline ends. Looked up from germline, CDR1 is LGHDT and CDR2 is YNNKEL (reference sequence). The CDR3 length is 12 residues. The CDR3: CASSQANGEQYF. DNA for the CDR3: TGTGCCAGCAGCCAAGCTAACGGCGAGCAGTACTTC.

V gene TRBV7-9 combines with J gene TRBJ2-1; TRBD2 matches at 11 bases. The CDR3 covers 16 residues. V lost 5 bases to trimming and J lost 3 bases; unmatched junction nucleotides: 6. Per germline, CDR1 SEHNR and CDR2 FQNEAQ (reference sequence). The CDR3 DNA sequence: TGTGCCAGCAGCCCTACTAGCGGGGGCAACTACAATGAGCAGTTCTTC. Protein: CASSPTSGGNYNEQFF.

This chain joins TRBV6-6 and TRBJ2-3; 8 nucleotides agree with TRBD1. J was trimmed by 1 base and V by 2 bases; bases with no gene match: 2. The germline gives CDR1 MNHNY, CDR2 SVGAGI (reference sequence). The CDR3 spans 15 residues. CDR3 region: CASSYGTGGTDTQYF. The CDR3 region has the DNA TGTGCCAGCAGTTACGGGACAGGCGGCACAGATACGCAGTATTTT.

The chain has TRBV11-2 and TRBJ2-7; 9 nucleotides line up with TRBD1. This CDR3 is built from 15 residues. J was trimmed by 3 bases and V by 4 bases; bases with no gene match: 7. Germline V gene lookup returns CDR1 SGHAT and CDR2 FQNNGV. This CDR3 is CASSSGRTGVYEQYF. The CDR3 DNA reads TGTGCCAGCAGCTCTGGGCGGACAGGGGTCTACGAGCAGTACTTC.

The chain couples TRBV3-1 (or the pseudogene TRBV3-2) to TRBJ2-5; tentatively, D is TRBD2 (7 bases). Germline assignment: CDR1 LGHDT and CDR2 YNNKEL (reference sequence). The CDR3 runs to 14 residues. V shed 6 bases and J shed 4 bases, with 15 bases lying between them. The CDR3 DNA reads as TGTGCCAGCAGGCGACGGGGGGCCGGAGAGACCCAGTACTTC. Encoded protein: CASRRRGAGETQYF.

The rearrangement links TRBV24-1 to TRBJ2-7; a possible D gene is TRBD2 (5 bases). V shed 1 base and J shed 5 bases, with 35 bases lying between them. CDR1 is KGHDR and CDR2 is SFDVKD in the germline V gene. CDR3 length: 22 amino acids. The CDR3 DNA reads as TGTGCCACCAGTGATTTCAGCCGTGGATGTTGGCGGACCCCCGATATAGCGAACGAGCAGTACTTC. It is translated as CATSDFSRGCWRTPDIANEQYF.

V and J are TRBV13 and TRBJ2-1; 12 positions match TRBD2. Per germline, CDR1 PRHDT and CDR2 FYEKMQ (reference sequence). The V and J ends lost 5 bases and 4 bases, in that order; junction bases with no gene match: 3. The CDR3 contains 15 residues. The CDR3 loop is CASSLGTSGYNEQFF. CDR3 in DNA: TGTGCCAGCAGCCTCGGGACTAGCGGGTACAATGAGCAGTTCTTC.

There are a few counts of this clone. The identical CDR3 is also encoded by other nucleotide sequences in the sample. The chain has TRBV9 and TRBJ1-3, with TRBD1 matching 8 bases. The CDR3 covers 16 residues. Germline trimming cut 0 bases from V and 0 bases from J; bases unmatched to any gene: 2. Germline V gene lookup returns CDR1 SGDLS and CDR2 YYNGEE. For the CDR3, the DNA is TGTGCCAGCAGCGTAGGGGACAGGAGCTCTGGAAACACCATATATTTT. Its translation: CASSVGDRSSGNTIYF.

The chain recombines TRBV7-9 with TRBJ2-1; 9 positions match TRBD2. Looked up from germline, CDR1 is SEHNR and CDR2 is FQNEAQ (reference sequence). The J segment lost 6 bases and the V segment lost 4 bases, leaving 7 bases of the junction unmatched. This CDR3 has 15 residues. The CDR3 sequence: CASSSLAGAVNEQFF. The CDR3 DNA is TGTGCCAGCAGCTCCTTAGCGGGGGCCGTCAATGAGCAGTTCTTC.

In its sample, this clone was seen once. The chain employs TRBV7-8 and TRBJ1-2, with TRBD1 identical over 8 bases. The germline CDR1 and CDR2 sequences are SGHVS and FQNEAQ. This CDR3 is built from 14 residues. J gave up 5 bases and V 1 base, and 3 bases lay outside the gene matches. The CDR3 DNA reads as TGTGCCAGCAGCTTAGATCGACAGGGGTATGGCTACACCTTC. Its protein is CASSLDRQGYGYTF.

A note on this clone: Distinct nucleotide sequences in the sample also encode this CDR3. This chain connects TRBV9 to TRBJ2-5; possibly TRBD1 for D (5 bases). The CDR3 has 14 residues. Trimming removed 2 bases from V and 0 bases from J, with 8 bases in between. Germline CDR1 SGDLS, CDR2 YYNGEE. The CDR3 region is CASSVAGYQETQYF. As DNA, the CDR3 is TGTGCCAGCAGCGTCGCAGGGTACCAAGAGACCCAGTACTTC.

J is TRBJ1-1 and V is TRBV30; D is unresolved. The CDR3 sequence is 12 residues long. Trimming cost V 2 bases and J 1 base, with 5 bases left between them. In germline, CDR1 is GTSNPN, CDR2 SVGIG (reference sequence). For the CDR3, the DNA is TGTGCCTGGAGTCCGGGGAACACTGAAGCTTTCTTT. Translation: CAWSPGNTEAFF.

J is TRBJ1-3 and V is TRBV7-9, with a weak D call TRBD1 (6 bases). Trimming took 5 bases from V and 0 from J, leaving 14 bases between them. CDR3 length: 16 residues. CDR1 is SEHNR and CDR2 is FQNEAQ in the germline V gene (reference sequence). CDR3 sequence reads: CASSRNQGYSGNTIYF. In DNA form, the CDR3 reads TGTGCCAGCAGCCGAAATCAGGGGTACTCTGGAAACACCATATATTTT. The full variable domain, rest sourced from reference TRBV7-9 and TRBJ1-3, is DTGVSQNPRHKITKRGQNVTFRCDPISEHNRLYWYRQTLGQGPEFLTYFQNEAQLEKSRLLSDRFSAERPKGSFSTLEIQRTEQGDSAMYLCASSRNQGYSGNTIYFGEGSWLTVV.

This clone was seen a few times. The J gene is TRBJ2-5, the V gene TRBV4-1, with a possible D match to TRBD1 (5 bases). V lost 2 bases and J lost 2, with 9 bases in between. In germline, CDR1 is MGHRA, CDR2 YSYEKL. CDR3 length equals 14 residues. The CDR3 reads CASSQQGRQETQYF. The CDR3 region has the DNA TGCGCCAGCAGCCAACAGGGCAGACAAGAGACCCAGTACTTC.

A single count supports this clone. The gene calls are TRBV10-3 and TRBJ2-3, with 9 bases aligning to TRBD2. The V gene's germline CDR1 is ENHRY and CDR2 SYGVKD. The V segment lost 0 bases and the J segment 0 bases; nucleotides outside the gene matches: 10. This CDR3 contains 19 residues. The CDR3: CAISESSAGGLHSTDTQYF. CDR3 sequence (DNA): TGTGCCATCAGTGAGTCGTCAGCGGGGGGCCTACACAGCACAGATACGCAGTATTTT.

This chain joins TRBV7-6 and TRBJ2-7; TRBD2 aligns across 8 bases. Germline lookup yields CDR1 SGHVS and CDR2 FNYEAQ. J gave up 0 bases and V 2 bases, and 12 bases lay outside the gene matches. This CDR3 region has 18 residues. The CDR3 DNA follows: TGTGCCAGCAGCTTACCTAGCCTCTTAGCGGGAAACTCCTACGAGCAGTACTTC. It specifies CASSLPSLLAGNSYEQYF.

The DNA of the CDR3 is TGTGCCAGCAGTTACTCCGAGGGAGTGGTGGGCCAGTACTTC. This translates into CASSYSEGVVGQYF. V usage is TRBV6-6 and J usage is TRBJ2-7; D is possibly TRBD2 (5 bases). V shed 0 bases and J shed 10 bases, with 16 bases lying between them. Germline CDR1 and CDR2: MNHNY and SVGAGI (reference sequence). CDR3 length: 14 residues.